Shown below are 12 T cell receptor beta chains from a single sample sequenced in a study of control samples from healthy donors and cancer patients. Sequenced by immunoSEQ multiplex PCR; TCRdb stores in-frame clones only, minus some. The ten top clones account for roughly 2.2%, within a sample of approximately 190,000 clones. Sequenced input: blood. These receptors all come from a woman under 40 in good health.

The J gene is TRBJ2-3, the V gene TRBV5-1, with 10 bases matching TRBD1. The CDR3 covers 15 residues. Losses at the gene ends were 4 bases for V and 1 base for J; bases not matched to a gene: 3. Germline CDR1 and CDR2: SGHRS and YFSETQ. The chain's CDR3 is CASSVGTGGTDTQYF. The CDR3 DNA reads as TGCGCCAGCAGCGTTGGGACAGGGGGCACAGATACGCAGTATTTT.

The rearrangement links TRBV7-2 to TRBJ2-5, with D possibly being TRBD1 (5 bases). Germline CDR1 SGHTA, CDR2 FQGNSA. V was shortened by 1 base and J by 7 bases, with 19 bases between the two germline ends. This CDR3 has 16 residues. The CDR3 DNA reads TGTGCCAGCAGCTTAGGGCCCCTGGCGGCCCAGGGGACCCAGTACTTC. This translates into CASSLGPLAAQGTQYF.

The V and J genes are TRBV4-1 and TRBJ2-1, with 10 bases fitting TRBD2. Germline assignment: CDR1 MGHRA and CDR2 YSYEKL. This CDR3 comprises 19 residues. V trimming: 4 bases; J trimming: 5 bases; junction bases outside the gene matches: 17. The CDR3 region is CASSRVDLPGLASNNEQFF. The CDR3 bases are TGCGCCAGCAGCCGAGTCGACCTACCGGGACTAGCGTCTAACAATGAGCAGTTCTTC.

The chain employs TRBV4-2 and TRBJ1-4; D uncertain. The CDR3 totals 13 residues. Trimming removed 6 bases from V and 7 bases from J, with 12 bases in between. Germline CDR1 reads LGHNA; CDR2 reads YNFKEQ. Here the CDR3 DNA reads TGTGCCAGCAGTCCTAGACTTGGTGAAAAACTGTTTTTT. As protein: CASSPRLGEKLFF.

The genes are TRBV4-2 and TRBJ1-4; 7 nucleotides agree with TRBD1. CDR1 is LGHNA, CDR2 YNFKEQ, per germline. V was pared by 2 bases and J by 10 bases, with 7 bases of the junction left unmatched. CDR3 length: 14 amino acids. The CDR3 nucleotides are TGTGCCAGCAGCCAATACAGGGGCTTGGGAAAACTGTTTTTT. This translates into CASSQYRGLGKLFF.

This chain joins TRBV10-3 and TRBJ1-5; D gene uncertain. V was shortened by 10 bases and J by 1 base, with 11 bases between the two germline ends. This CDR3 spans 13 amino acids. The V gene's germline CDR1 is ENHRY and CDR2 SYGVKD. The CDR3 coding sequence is TGTGCCAACCAGAGGGAAAGCAATCAGCCCCAGCATTTT. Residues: CANQRESNQPQHF.

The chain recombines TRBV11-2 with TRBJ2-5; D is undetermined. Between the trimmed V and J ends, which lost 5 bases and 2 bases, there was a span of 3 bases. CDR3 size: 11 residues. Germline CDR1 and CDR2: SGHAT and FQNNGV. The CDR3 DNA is TGTGCCAGCAGCCCTCAAGAGACCCAGTACTTC. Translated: CASSPQETQYF. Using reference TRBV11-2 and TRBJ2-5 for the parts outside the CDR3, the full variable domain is EAGVAQSPRYKIIEKRQSVAFWCNPISGHATLYWYQQILGQGPKLLIQFQNNGVVDDSQLPKDRFSAERLKGVDSTLKIQPAKLEDSAVYLCASSPQETQYFGPGTRLLVL.

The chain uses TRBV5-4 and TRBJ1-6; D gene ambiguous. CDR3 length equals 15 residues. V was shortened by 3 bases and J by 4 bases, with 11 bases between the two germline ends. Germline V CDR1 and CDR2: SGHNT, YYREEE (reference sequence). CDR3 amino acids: CASSSRKVYNSPLHF. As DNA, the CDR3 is TGTGCCAGCAGCTCCCGGAAGGTGTATAATTCACCCCTCCACTTT.

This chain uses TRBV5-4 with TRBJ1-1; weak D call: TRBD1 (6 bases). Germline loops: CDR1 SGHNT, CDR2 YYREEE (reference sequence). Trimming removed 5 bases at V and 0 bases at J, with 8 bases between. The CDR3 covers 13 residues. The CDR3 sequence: CASSTGLNTEAFF. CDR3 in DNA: TGTGCCAGCAGTACAGGGTTGAACACTGAAGCTTTCTTT.

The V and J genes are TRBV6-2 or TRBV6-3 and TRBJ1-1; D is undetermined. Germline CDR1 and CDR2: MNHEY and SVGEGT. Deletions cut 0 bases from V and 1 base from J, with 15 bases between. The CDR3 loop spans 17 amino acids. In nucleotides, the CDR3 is TGTGCCAGCAGTTACTCGATCGCGAGAAAGAAGAACACTGAAGCTTTCTTT. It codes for CASSYSIARKKNTEAFF.

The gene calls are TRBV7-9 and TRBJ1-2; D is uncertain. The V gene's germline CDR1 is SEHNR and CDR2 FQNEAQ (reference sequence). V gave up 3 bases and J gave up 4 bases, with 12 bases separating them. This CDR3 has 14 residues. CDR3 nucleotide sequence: TGTGCCAGCAGCTTCCGGGCACAGCTCTATGGCTACACCTTC. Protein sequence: CASSFRAQLYGYTF.

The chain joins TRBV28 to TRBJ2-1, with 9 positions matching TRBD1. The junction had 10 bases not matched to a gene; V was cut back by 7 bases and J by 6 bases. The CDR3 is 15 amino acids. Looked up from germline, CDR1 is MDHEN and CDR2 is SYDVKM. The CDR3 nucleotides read TGTGCCAGCATCAACGGGGGACAGGGCGGCAATGAGCAGTTCTTC. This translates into CASINGGQGGNEQFF.